This TCR beta chain was retrieved from a study of blood T cell repertoires in COVID-19. Overall study context: From the United States, Italy and Spain came samples of acute and convalescent COVID-19. In each case, the material was cDNA or gDNA derived from T cells, B-cell-depleted T cells, or PBMCs.

Details on this clone: A junction boundary mismatches the germline segment, possibly from a read error.

Original processing notes: Using reference gene primer amplification, nucleated cell counts were estimated. TCRdb keeps only in-frame clones here, not all; method: immunoSEQ multiplex PCR. That table gives V, J and clone size, and the DNA gave D and trimming. The sample has 100,000 to 150,000 clones; approximately 90% are singletons. The germline gives CDR1 SGHDT, CDR2 YYEEEE. This CDR3 has 14 amino acids. This sequence originates from a man aged 35 to 55 with acute or convalescent COVID-19. The chain uses TRBV5-6 and TRBJ2-7, with D unclear. Sequencing input: peripheral blood. CDR3: CANSLGQVAYEQYF. CDR3 nucleotides: TGTGCCAACAGCTTGGGCCAGGTCGCCTACGAGCAGTACTTC.